A single sample is the source of the 30 T cell receptor beta chains below, sequenced in a study of T-cell memory formation after mild COVID-19. In TCRdb, the 5' RACE reads were re-called with MiXCR into one record per CDR3 protein. The repertoire has some 130,000 distinct CDR3 sequences, approximately 5.9% of them found once; the top ten carry 2.2%. Sequenced material: PBMCs or a T cell subset sorted from them (not recorded which). The receptors were sampled from an adult woman who had mild COVID-19 (a few samples of this study predate the infection). Cell type and time point are not known.

This clonotype was seen many times. V is TRBV4-1 and J is TRBJ1-3; TRBD1 aligns across 7 bases. The germline V gene has CDR1 MGHRA and CDR2 YSYEKL. V dropped 0 bases and J dropped 1; count of bases not matched to a gene: 12. CDR3 length: 19 residues. The CDR3 DNA reads as TGCGCCAGCAGCCAAGAGGGATTAAGGGGCAGGGGGTCTGGAAACACCATATATTTT. Encoded protein: CASSQEGLRGRGSGNTIYF.

This clonotype was observed a few times. This sequence joins TRBV24-1 and TRBJ2-1; 7 positions match TRBD2. The J segment lost 4 bases and the V segment lost 0 bases, leaving 5 bases of the junction unmatched. The CDR3 has 16 residues. Germline V gene lookup returns CDR1 KGHDR and CDR2 SFDVKD. The CDR3 bases are TGTGCCACCAGTGATTTGACGGTGCGGGGGTACAATGAGCAGTTCTTC. This encodes CATSDLTVRGYNEQFF.

At least ten counts were recorded for this clonotype. The chain carries TRBV6-5 and TRBJ1-1; a weak D match, TRBD1 (5 bases). The CDR3 length is 14 residues. V gave up 5 bases and J gave up 5 bases, with 15 bases separating them. The V gene's germline CDR1 is MNHEY and CDR2 SVGAGI. CDR3 residues: CASSPDRGGTEAFF. CDR3 bases: TGTGCCAGCAGTCCCGATAGGGGAGGGACTGAAGCTTTCTTT.

This clonotype has a count of ten or more. The genes are TRBV5-1 and TRBJ2-3; D unclear. The CDR3 is 15 residues long. Germline assignment: CDR1 SGHRS and CDR2 YFSETQ. Between the trimmed V and J ends, which lost 4 bases and 4 bases, there was a span of 16 bases. CDR3 sequence reads: CASSPEGLGPDTQYF. For the CDR3, the DNA is TGCGCCAGCAGCCCCGAAGGGCTGGGTCCAGATACGCAGTATTTT.

V gene TRBV2 combines with J gene TRBJ2-7; TRBD1 aligns across 7 bases. CDR3 length: 14 amino acids. V lost 6 bases, J lost 1 base, and 6 bases stayed unmatched. CDR1 and CDR2 from the germline V gene are SNHLY and FYNNEI. DNA for the CDR3: TGTGCCAGCAGGACAGGGCGCGGATCCTACGAGCAGTACTTC. Amino acids: CASRTGRGSYEQYF.

This chain connects TRBV24-1 to TRBJ2-7; D call uncertain. Germline V gene sequence: CDR1 KGHDR, CDR2 SFDVKD. The ends were cut back, 3 bases at V and 6 bases at J, with 14 bases in the middle. The CDR3 covers 14 residues. CDR3 loop: CATSDAVRPGEQYF. The CDR3 DNA reads TGTGCCACCAGTGATGCAGTCAGGCCAGGCGAGCAGTACTTC.

The chain has TRBV7-9 and TRBJ2-1, with D possibly called TRBD1 or TRBD2 (5 bases each). Germline V gene lookup returns CDR1 SEHNR and CDR2 FQNEAQ (reference sequence). The V gene lost 1 base and the J gene lost 6 bases, with 16 bases spanning the gap. CDR3 length equals 16 residues. CDR3 in DNA: TGTGCCAGCAGCTTAGGGTTTCTCAGAGGGGCCAATGAGCAGTTCTTC. This sequence encodes CASSLGFLRGANEQFF.

Only a few counts were recorded for this clonotype. The rearrangement joins TRBV7-9 to TRBJ1-2; TRBD1 is a possible D gene (6 bases). The V and J ends lost 3 bases and 2 bases respectively, with 16 bases between them. CDR1 is SEHNR, CDR2 FQNEAQ, per germline (reference sequence). The CDR3 is 16 residues long. CDR3 sequence (DNA): TGTGCCAGCAGCTTGCAACAGGGAGGTCGGAACTATGGCTACACCTTC. Its translation is CASSLQQGGRNYGYTF. Variable domain in full (rest from reference TRBV7-9 and TRBJ1-2): DTGVSQNPRHKITKRGQNVTFRCDPISEHNRLYWYRQTLGQGPEFLTYFQNEAQLEKSRLLSDRFSAERPKGSFSTLEIQRTEQGDSAMYLCASSLQQGGRNYGYTFGSGTRLTVV.

This clonotype was recorded at least ten times. This chain joins TRBV6-5 and TRBJ1-6; tentatively, D is TRBD1 (5 bases). The CDR3 extends over 15 amino acids. Germline V gene data show CDR1 as MNHEY and CDR2 as SVGAGI. V lost 4 bases to trimming and J lost 9 bases, with 16 bases between them. Written as DNA, the CDR3 is TGTGCCAGCAGTTCCCTCGGGACGGTCGGTTCACCCCTCCACTTT. It specifies CASSSLGTVGSPLHF.

This clonotype was observed at least ten times. The chain carries TRBV4-2 and TRBJ2-5, with D unresolved. Trimming cost V 1 base and J 2 bases, with 2 bases left between them. The CDR3 extends over 12 amino acids. Germline V gene data show CDR1 as LGHNA and CDR2 as YNFKEQ. Written as DNA, the CDR3 is TGTGCCAGCAGCCAAGCTCAAGAGACCCAGTACTTC. It encodes CASSQAQETQYF.

This clonotype was observed many times. The chain carries TRBV12-3 or TRBV12-4 and TRBJ1-1, with a tentative D call TRBD1 (5 bases). There are 13 residues in the CDR3. The V gene lost 8 bases and the J gene lost 1 base, with 11 bases spanning the gap. CDR3 protein: CASRKTGNTEAFF. CDR3 coding DNA: TGTGCCAGCCGCAAAACAGGGAACACTGAAGCTTTCTTT.

The chain recombines TRBV3-1 with TRBJ1-1, with 7 positions matching TRBD1. This CDR3 contains 15 residues. The germline V gene has CDR1 LGHDT and CDR2 YNNKEL (reference sequence). V trimming: 0 bases; J trimming: 7 bases; junction bases outside the gene matches: 8. The CDR3 is CASSQDLGTVNEAFF. The CDR3 DNA sequence: TGTGCCAGCAGCCAAGATTTAGGGACAGTAAATGAAGCTTTCTTT.

Many counts were recorded for this clonotype. The rearrangement links TRBV5-1 to TRBJ2-1, with 7 bases lining up with TRBD1. CDR1 is SGHRS and CDR2 is YFSETQ in the germline V gene. Trimming at V came to 0 bases and at J to 8 bases, leaving 8 bases not matched to a gene. The CDR3 is 15 amino acids. Here the CDR3 reads CASSLAQGNSHEQFF. The CDR3 DNA follows: TGCGCCAGCAGCTTGGCACAGGGGAACTCTCATGAGCAGTTCTTC. Filled out from reference TRBV5-1 and TRBJ2-1, the complete variable domain reads KAGVTQTPRYLIKTRGQQVTLSCSPISGHRSVSWYQQTPGQGLQFLFEYFSETQRNKGNFPGRFSGRQFSNSRSEMNVSTLELGDSALYLCASSLAQGNSHEQFFGPGTRLTVL.

This clonotype has a handful of counts. V gene TRBV14 combines with J gene TRBJ2-3; TRBD1 or TRBD2 may be the D gene (5 bases each). V was shortened by 3 bases and J by 1 base, with 11 bases between the two germline ends. The CDR3 has 15 residues. CDR1 SGHDN and CDR2 FVKESK come from the germline V gene. The CDR3 DNA follows: TGTGCCAGCAGCCACTGGGGGATCGGCACAGATACGCAGTATTTT. It encodes CASSHWGIGTDTQYF.

This clonotype was found a few times. This chain links TRBV18 with TRBJ1-1; no firm D call. V shed 5 bases and J shed 1 base, with 14 bases lying between them. This CDR3 comprises 15 residues. Germline lookup yields CDR1 KGHSH and CDR2 LQKENI. The CDR3 reads CASSGAGGRNTEAFF. The CDR3 DNA follows: TGTGCCAGCTCAGGCGCAGGAGGGAGGAACACTGAAGCTTTCTTT.

This clonotype was counted many times. The chain links TRBV11-3 to TRBJ1-1, with D unclear. Germline CDR1 SGHNT, CDR2 YENEEA. CDR3 size: 16 residues. V was cut by 0 bases and J by 6 bases, with 17 bases left in between. CDR3 protein: CASSLEVSRPSSEAFF. CDR3 DNA: TGTGCCAGCAGCTTAGAAGTTAGCCGCCCTTCTTCTGAAGCTTTCTTT.

This clonotype has a count of ten or more. CDR3 in amino acids: CASTVDVTVLTF. The CDR3 DNA sequence: TGTGCCAGCACTGTAGACGTTACCGTCCTGACTTTC. The J gene is TRBJ2-6, the V gene TRBV2, with unresolved D. The CDR3 is made up of 12 amino acids. Trimming pared 7 bases from V and 12 bases from J, leaving 13 bases between. Germline CDR1 SNHLY, CDR2 FYNNEI. The full variable domain, in which reference TRBV2 and TRBJ2-6 provide the parts outside the CDR3, is EPEVTQTPSHQVTQMGQEVILRCVPISNHLYFYWYRQILGQKVEFLVSFYNNEISEKSEIFDDQFSVERPDGSNFTLKIRSTKLEDSAMYFCASTVDVTVLTFGAGSRLTVL.

This clonotype occurred many times. J is TRBJ2-5 and V is TRBV5-1; 11 nucleotides match TRBD1. The trim removed 4 bases at V and 4 bases at J, leaving 3 bases unmatched. Germline V gene sequence: CDR1 SGHRS, CDR2 YFSETQ. The CDR3 extends over 14 amino acids. CDR3 in amino acids: CASSPGTGGETQYF. The CDR3 region has the DNA TGCGCCAGCAGCCCCGGGACAGGGGGAGAGACCCAGTACTTC.

This clonotype has ten or more counts. The chain links TRBV5-1 to TRBJ2-5; 8 bases fit TRBD1. Germline loops: CDR1 SGHRS, CDR2 YFSETQ. V trimming: 3 bases; J trimming: 5 bases; junction bases outside the gene matches: 9. This CDR3 is 15 amino acids long. The CDR3 sequence is CASSYGQGRTETQYF. CDR3 nucleotides: TGCGCCAGCAGCTACGGACAGGGAAGGACGGAGACCCAGTACTTC.

The sample holds many counts of this clonotype. This chain uses TRBV7-8 with TRBJ2-6; 7 positions match TRBD2. With 1 base clipped from V and 0 bases from J, the junction kept 3 bases outside the gene matches. The CDR3 spans 17 residues. CDR1 is SGHVS, CDR2 FQNEAQ, per germline. The CDR3 spells CASSLVGGSSGANVLTF. The DNA for the CDR3 is TGTGCCAGCAGCTTAGTGGGGGGGAGCTCTGGGGCCAACGTCCTGACTTTC.

In its sample, this clonotype was seen a few times. The chain joins TRBV6-2 or TRBV6-3 to TRBJ2-1; 9 nucleotides agree with TRBD2. The CDR3 length is 19 residues. Germline V gene data show CDR1 as MNHEY and CDR2 as SVGEGT. V shed 0 bases and J 0 bases; nucleotides not matched to a gene: 9. The CDR3 coding sequence is TGTGCCAGCAGTTACTCAACTTTAGCGGGAGCCAGCTCCTACAATGAGCAGTTCTTC. It yields the protein CASSYSTLAGASSYNEQFF.

V is TRBV4-1 and J is TRBJ1-2, with D possibly being TRBD1 (5 bases). CDR1 is MGHRA and CDR2 is YSYEKL in the germline V gene. The V end was cut by 4 bases, the J end by 2 bases, with 11 bases between. The CDR3 loop spans 14 amino acids. The CDR3 region has the DNA TGCGCCAGCAGCCCGCGACAGATAAACTATGGCTACACCTTC. The encoded protein is CASSPRQINYGYTF.

At least ten counts were recorded for this clonotype. The chain combines TRBV30 with TRBJ2-5, with D perhaps being TRBD1 or TRBD2 (6 bases each). CDR3 size: 13 residues. The V and J ends lost 5 bases and 0 bases respectively, with 10 bases between them. The germline CDR1 and CDR2 sequences are GTSNPN and SVGIG (reference sequence). The CDR3 bases are TGTGCCTGGGGACGGGGGCACCAAGAGACCCAGTACTTC. Its translation is CAWGRGHQETQYF.

This clonotype occurred many times. The rearrangement links TRBV20-1 to TRBJ1-1, with a weak D call TRBD1 (6 bases). The germline V gene has CDR1 DFQATT and CDR2 SNEGSKA (reference sequence). The length of the CDR3 is 13 residues. V was shortened by 5 bases and J by 4 bases, with 14 bases between the two germline ends. This chain's CDR3 is CSAPQQGGTEAFF. The CDR3 region has the DNA TGCAGTGCTCCCCAACAGGGTGGCACTGAAGCTTTCTTT.

A few counts support this clonotype. The chain couples TRBV5-1 to TRBJ1-2, with D tentatively TRBD1 (5 bases). Trimming cost V 4 bases and J 4 bases, with 20 bases left between them. Germline V CDR1 and CDR2: SGHRS, YFSETQ. This CDR3 spans 16 amino acids. The CDR3 is CASSPKDQGLGYGYTF. In nucleotides, the CDR3 is TGCGCCAGCAGCCCGAAGGACCAGGGACTGGGCTATGGCTACACCTTC.

This clonotype was detected only a few times. The chain has TRBV3-1 and TRBJ2-1; D is unclear. Trimming cost V 4 bases and J 7 bases, with 20 bases left between them. The CDR3 is 16 amino acids. Germline V gene lookup returns CDR1 LGHDT and CDR2 YNNKEL (reference sequence). CDR3 sequence (DNA): TGTGCCAGCAGCCTGAGCGTCTTAACCTTTAGGAATGAGCAGTTCTTC. Protein: CASSLSVLTFRNEQFF.

V is TRBV20-1 and J is TRBJ2-7; 9 bases fit TRBD2. CDR3 size: 16 residues. Germline V lookup: CDR1 DFQATT, CDR2 SNEGSKA (reference sequence). V shed 0 bases and J 0 bases; nucleotides not matched to a gene: 6. The CDR3, as DNA: TGCAGTGCTAGAGATTTTGCGGGAGGGAACTCCTACGAGCAGTACTTC. Its protein product is CSARDFAGGNSYEQYF.

This clonotype was counted between two and nine times. The V and J genes are TRBV5-6 and TRBJ1-5, with D unresolved. V was cut by 4 bases and J by 5 bases, with 10 bases left in between. The CDR3 is 13 amino acids. The germline gives CDR1 SGHDT, CDR2 YYEEEE. CDR3 protein: CASSPGWDQPQHF. CDR3 sequence (DNA): TGTGCCAGCAGCCCGGGGTGGGATCAGCCCCAGCATTTT.

There are a few counts of this clonotype. J is TRBJ1-2 and V is TRBV19, with D tentatively TRBD1 (6 bases). The CDR3 has 12 amino acids. CDR1 and CDR2 from the germline V gene are LNHDA and SQIVND (reference sequence). V lost 6 bases to trimming and J lost 10 bases, with 15 bases between them. CDR3 amino acids: CASREQGPSYTF. Written as DNA, the CDR3 is TGTGCCAGTAGGGAGCAGGGGCCATCCTACACCTTC. The whole variable domain, filled in from reference TRBV19 and TRBJ1-2, reads DGGITQSPKYLFRKEGQNVTLSCEQNLNHDAMYWYRQDPGQGLRLIYYSQIVNDFQKGDIAEGYSVSREKKESFPLTVTSAQKNPTAFYLCASREQGPSYTFGSGTRLTVV.

This clonotype appeared many times. V is TRBV4-3 and J is TRBJ2-1; 8 positions match TRBD2. This CDR3 region has 16 residues. V lost 1 base to trimming and J lost 7 bases; unmatched junction nucleotides: 9. CDR1 and CDR2 from the germline V gene are LGHNA and YSLEER. The CDR3 bases are TGCGCCAGCAGCCAAGGACCAGCGGGAGTGGTGAATGAGCAGTTCTTC. Translated, it gives CASSQGPAGVVNEQFF.